This section outlines one TCR beta chain sequence together with its context. Germline lookup yields CDR1 SNHLY and CDR2 FYNNEI. The CDR3 is 16 residues long. V shed 4 bases, J shed 8 bases, and the junction held 7 bases outside the gene matches. The sample originates from a study of blood T cell repertoires in COVID-19. Looking at the study overall: Acute-phase and convalescent COVID-19 samples originated in the United States, Italy and Spain. Sources were T cells, B-cell-depleted T cells, or PBMCs; the material itself was cDNA or gDNA.

Authors' processing steps: Estimation of nucleated cell counts was performed using reference gene primer amplification. Only in-frame clones appear in the TCRdb table, and some are missing; sequencing was by immunoSEQ multiplex PCR. The V and J calls and the clone size are those of that table, but D and trimming were determined from the DNA. The sample consists of 150,000 or so clones, 87% of them appearing once. This clonotype was obtained from a man older than 75 with acute or convalescent COVID-19. Sample: peripheral blood. The rearrangement links TRBV2 to TRBJ1-6, with TRBD1 matching 11 bases. The CDR3 DNA is TGTGCCAGCAGTGCCAATGGACAGGGGGCGTATTCACCCCTCCACTTT. Translated, it gives CASSANGQGAYSPLHF.